The 24 T cell receptor beta chains in this list originate from one sample, sequenced in a study of T cell repertoires in cytomegalovirus infection. TCRdb reprocessed the reads via MiXCR and lists one record per CDR3 protein. The top ten hold approximately 14% of the sample, which has around 450,000 distinct CDR3 sequences, 30% to 40% seen once. The sample comprised PBMCs. All receptors come from a human donor in good health (CMV status not recorded). Some clones in this sample may be carry-over from other donors' samples.

The chain is built from TRBV7-9 and TRBJ1-1; weak D call: TRBD1 (5 bases). V was pared by 8 bases and J by 7 bases, with 14 bases between. The V gene's germline CDR1 is SEHNR and CDR2 FQNEAQ (reference sequence). The CDR3 contains 12 residues. The CDR3 bases are TGTGCCAGCCTGGTAGTGCAGGGTGAAGCTTTCTTT. It encodes CASLVVQGEAFF.

This clonotype was detected a few times. The rearrangement joins TRBV10-3 to TRBJ1-6; 7 positions match TRBD1. V lost 10 bases, J lost 10 bases, and 10 bases stayed unmatched. There are 13 residues in the CDR3. Germline CDR1 is ENHRY and CDR2 is SYGVKD. The CDR3 loop reads CATGDRVGSPLHF. The CDR3 bases are TGTGCCACAGGGGACAGAGTGGGATCACCCCTCCACTTT.

This clonotype was counted at least ten times. The chain employs TRBV12-3 or TRBV12-4 and TRBJ1-5, with D possibly TRBD1 on 6 matching bases. With 6 bases removed from V and 4 bases from J, the gap between germline ends came to 13 bases. The CDR3 totals 14 residues. In DNA form, the CDR3 reads TGTGCCAGCAGCACGGGACATCTGAATCAGCCCCAGCATTTT. Translating gives CASSTGHLNQPQHF.

This clonotype was seen at least ten times. This sequence joins TRBV7-8 and TRBJ2-1; TRBD2 might be the D (6 bases). The CDR3 extends over 14 amino acids. V lost 7 bases and J lost 4, with 14 bases in between. Per germline, CDR1 SGHVS and CDR2 FQNEAQ. The CDR3 DNA reads as TGTGCCAGCACCACTAGCCGTCGTTACAATGAGCAGTTCTTC. Its translation is CASTTSRRYNEQFF.

The CDR3 sequence is CASDRGTTDTQYF. The CDR3 bases are TGTGCCAGCGACAGGGGAACCACAGATACGCAGTATTTT. The chain links TRBV2 to TRBJ2-3; 8 nucleotides match TRBD1. This CDR3 has 13 residues. The germline V gene encodes CDR1 SNHLY and CDR2 FYNNEI. Trimming at V came to 8 bases and at J to 2 bases, leaving 3 bases not matched to a gene.

A word on this clonotype: This may stem from a read error, because a much larger clone lies one nucleotide away. V is TRBV7-2 and J is TRBJ1-2; D is perhaps TRBD1 (6 bases). The germline CDR1 and CDR2 sequences are SGHTA and FQGNSA. This CDR3 is 18 amino acids long. Trimming cost V 6 bases and J 0 bases, with 23 bases left between them. The CDR3 here is CASSAGVGFAGANYGYTF. CDR3 nucleotides: TGTGCCAGCAGTGCTGGAGTGGGGTTTGCAGGGGCTAACTATGGCTACACCTTC.

The chain combines TRBV12-3 or TRBV12-4 with TRBJ2-3; the match to TRBD1 covers 12 bases. This CDR3 spans 16 amino acids. With 6 bases clipped from V and 6 bases from J, the junction kept 10 bases outside the gene matches. CDR3 bases: TGTGCCAGCAGCAACCGGGACAGGGGGCTAGTGGATACGCAGTATTTT. This translates into CASSNRDRGLVDTQYF.

In this sample, this clonotype turned up a few times. The junction departs from the called germline gene at one end, perhaps through a read error. CDR3 amino acids: CDSSPGTLQGGEQFF. The CDR3, as DNA: TGTGACAGCAGCCCCGGGACCCTTCAGGGCGGTGAGCAGTTCTTC. V gene TRBV7-2 combines with J gene TRBJ2-1; tentatively, D is TRBD1 or TRBD2 (5 bases each). Germline V gene lookup returns CDR1 SGHTA and CDR2 FQGNSA. There are 15 residues in the CDR3. The full variable domain, its missing parts supplied by reference TRBV7-2 and TRBJ2-1, is GAGVSQSPSNKVTEKGKDVELRCDPISGHTALYWYRQSLGQGLEFLIYFQGNSAPDKSGLPSDRFSAERTGGSVSTLTIQRTQQEDSAVYLCDSSPGTLQGGEQFFGPGTRLTVL.

Turning to this clonotype: A much larger clonotype is one base distant, so this may be a read error. The V gene is TRBV7-8, the J gene TRBJ1-5; 7 bases are shared with TRBD1. Germline V gene data show CDR1 as SGHVS and CDR2 as FQNEAQ. This CDR3 contains 15 residues. Trimming cost V 1 base and J 6 bases; bases outside gene matches: 6. In DNA, the CDR3 is TGTGCCAGCAGCTTAGAAGGGGGCGGCAGTCAGCCCCAGCATTTT. This codes for CASSLEGGGSQPQHF. The full variable domain, with the rest looked up from reference TRBV7-8 and TRBJ1-5, is GAGVSQSPRYKVAKRGQDVALRCDPISGHVSLFWYQQALGQGPEFLTYFQNEAQLDKSGLPSDRFFAERPEGSVSTLKIQRTQQEDSAVYLCASSLEGGGSQPQHFGDGTRLSIL.

This clonotype was observed at least ten times. The CDR3 reads CASSITSDEQFF. CDR3 coding DNA: TGTGCCAGCAGCATAACCTCGGATGAGCAGTTCTTC. The V and J genes are TRBV12-3 or TRBV12-4 and TRBJ2-1; D unresolved. The germline V and J ends were trimmed by 6 bases and 8 bases, with 11 bases remaining between them. The CDR3 is 12 amino acids.

This clonotype showed up just a few times. The V gene is TRBV27, the J gene TRBJ2-7; 12 bases line up with TRBD2. The CDR3 contains 13 residues. CDR1 and CDR2 (germline): MNHEY, SMNVEV (reference sequence). V lost 7 bases to trimming and J lost 5 bases; unmatched junction nucleotides: 3. CDR3 sequence reads: CASTTSGGNEQYF. The CDR3 nucleotides are TGTGCCAGCACAACTAGCGGGGGGAACGAGCAGTACTTC.

V is TRBV7-9 and J is TRBJ2-3; possible D gene TRBD1, 6 bases. The CDR3 is made up of 14 amino acids. Trimming removed 5 bases from V and 1 base from J, with 10 bases in between. Per germline, CDR1 SEHNR and CDR2 FQNEAQ (reference sequence). CDR3 protein: CASSPGQRTDTQYF. DNA for the CDR3: TGTGCCAGCAGCCCAGGACAGCGCACAGATACGCAGTATTTT.

About this clonotype: An end of the junction does not agree with germline; a read error may underlie this. The chain has TRBV7-2 and TRBJ1-2, with 8 bases that match TRBD1. Germline CDR1 is SGHTA and CDR2 is FQGNSA. The CDR3 length is 16 residues. CDR3 nucleotide sequence: TGTGCCAGCAGCTTGGGCTCACAGGGGGGTAGCTATGGCTCCCCCTTC. The encoded protein is CASSLGSQGGSYGSPF.

The V call is TRBV6-1, the J call TRBJ1-2, with 9 bases matching TRBD1. This CDR3 spans 13 amino acids. Germline loops: CDR1 MNHNS, CDR2 SASEGT. The V segment lost 6 bases and the J segment 5 bases; nucleotides outside the gene matches: 4. The CDR3 bases are TGTGCCAGCAGAACTGACAGGGGGTATGGCTACACCTTC. Translation: CASRTDRGYGYTF.

The chain couples TRBV19 to TRBJ2-7; 11 bases are a match to TRBD1. Losses at the gene ends were 5 bases for V and 4 bases for J; bases not matched to a gene: 7. Looked up from germline, CDR1 is LNHDA and CDR2 is SQIVND (reference sequence). This CDR3 has 15 amino acids. CDR3: CASSVGQGAPYEQYF. The CDR3 DNA is TGTGCCAGTAGTGTCGGACAGGGGGCGCCTTACGAGCAGTACTTC.

The CDR3 is CASSPGFLQETQYF. The CDR3 region has the DNA TGTGCCAGCAGCCCGGGGTTCCTCCAAGAGACCCAGTACTTC. The chain links TRBV11-2 to TRBJ2-5, with a possible D match to TRBD2 (5 bases). The CDR3 extends over 14 amino acids. Germline V CDR1 and CDR2: SGHAT, FQNNGV. Deletions cut 5 bases from V and 1 base from J, with 11 bases between.

The genes are TRBV15 and TRBJ2-3; 9 bases match TRBD2. Germline values: CDR1 LNHNV, CDR2 YYDKDF (reference sequence). The CDR3 has 17 amino acids. Unmatched junction bases numbered 11, after V lost 1 base and J lost 6 bases. The DNA for the CDR3 is TGTGCCACCAGCAGAGGCCCTCCCGGGCGGGGGGGCGATACGCAGTATTTT. Translation gives CATSRGPPGRGGDTQYF.

V and J are TRBV5-4 and TRBJ2-1, with D possibly matching TRBD2 (6 bases). Trimming removed 3 bases at V and 5 bases at J, with 18 bases between. Germline V CDR1 and CDR2: SGHNT, YYREEE (reference sequence). The CDR3 covers 16 residues. The CDR3 nucleotides read TGTGCCAGCAGCTCCTTGCGGGACCGGTGGGACAATGAGCAGTTCTTC. This encodes CASSSLRDRWDNEQFF. The full variable domain, in which reference TRBV5-4 and TRBJ2-1 provide the parts outside the CDR3, is ETGVTQSPTHLIKTRGQQVTLRCSSQSGHNTVSWYQQALGQGPQFIFQYYREEENGRGNFPPRFSGLQFPNYSSELNVNALELDDSALYLCASSSLRDRWDNEQFFGPGTRLTVL.

CDR3 nucleotide sequence: TGTGCCAGCAGTTCCGCCCACAGGGGGCTAATGAACACTGAAGCTTTCTTT. Residues: CASSSAHRGLMNTEAFF. The rearrangement joins TRBV2 to TRBJ1-1; 9 bases fit TRBD1. Germline CDR1 is SNHLY and CDR2 is FYNNEI. The CDR3 covers 17 residues. Trimming at V came to 5 bases and at J to 0 bases, leaving 10 bases not matched to a gene.

This chain connects TRBV4-2 to TRBJ1-2, with D maybe TRBD1 (6 bases). V shed 2 bases and J shed 2 bases, with 12 bases lying between them. This CDR3 spans 15 amino acids. In germline, CDR1 is LGHNA, CDR2 YNFKEQ. CDR3 in DNA: TGTGCCAGCAGCCAATTTACAGGGCGGAACTATGGCTACACCTTC. Protein product: CASSQFTGRNYGYTF.

V is TRBV5-1 and J is TRBJ1-3; 7 nucleotides line up with TRBD1. This CDR3 has 16 amino acids. V shed 4 bases, J shed 3 bases, and the junction held 10 bases outside the gene matches. Germline CDR1 reads SGHRS; CDR2 reads YFSETQ. The CDR3 nucleotides read TGCGCCAGCAGCACCTCGGGACAGAGAAGTGGAAACACCATATATTTT. Translation gives CASSTSGQRSGNTIYF.

The V gene is TRBV7-4, the J gene TRBJ2-5, with D possibly being TRBD2 (5 bases). The CDR3 consists of 13 residues. V shed 3 bases and J shed 7 bases, with 12 bases lying between them. CDR1 is SGHVT and CDR2 is SQSDAQ in the germline V gene. The CDR3 is CASSFVGGGTQYF. The CDR3 DNA is TGTGCCAGCAGCTTTGTCGGAGGAGGGACCCAGTACTTC.

This clonotype was detected a few times. This sequence joins TRBV7-9 and TRBJ1-2; D is uncertain. This CDR3 contains 12 residues. CDR1 and CDR2 (germline): SEHNR, FQNEAQ (reference sequence). V lost 1 base and J 6 bases, leaving 6 bases between the germline ends. CDR3 in amino acids: CASSLVKNGYTF. In nucleotides, the CDR3 is TGTGCCAGCAGCTTAGTTAAGAATGGCTACACCTTC.

A word on this clonotype: At one end, the junction sequence differs from germline, possibly due to a read error. V usage is TRBV7-2 and J usage is TRBJ1-1, with D possibly TRBD1 on 5 matching bases. From germline, CDR1 is SGHTA and CDR2 FQGNSA. The CDR3 has 15 amino acids. The CDR3 coding sequence is TGTGCCAGCATCTTAGCAAGACAGAGTAACACTGAAGCTTTCTTT. Protein product: CASILARQSNTEAFF.